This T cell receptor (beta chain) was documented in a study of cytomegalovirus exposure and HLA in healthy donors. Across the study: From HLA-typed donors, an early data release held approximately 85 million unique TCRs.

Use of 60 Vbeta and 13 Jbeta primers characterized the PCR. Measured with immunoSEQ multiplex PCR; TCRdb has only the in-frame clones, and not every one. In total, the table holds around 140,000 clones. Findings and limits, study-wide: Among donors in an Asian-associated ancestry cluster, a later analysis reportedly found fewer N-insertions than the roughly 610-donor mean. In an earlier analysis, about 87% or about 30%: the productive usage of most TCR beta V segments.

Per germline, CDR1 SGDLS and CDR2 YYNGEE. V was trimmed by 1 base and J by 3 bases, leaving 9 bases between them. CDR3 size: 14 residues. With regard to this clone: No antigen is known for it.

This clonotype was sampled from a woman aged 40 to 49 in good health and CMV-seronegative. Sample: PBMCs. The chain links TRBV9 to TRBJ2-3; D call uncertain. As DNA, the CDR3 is TGTGCCAGCAGCGTATGGAGTTCGACAGATACGCAGTATTTT. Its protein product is CASSVWSSTDTQYF.